Shown below are 19 T cell receptor beta chains from a single sample sequenced in a study of cytomegalovirus exposure and HLA in healthy donors. Clones were sequenced by immunoSEQ multiplex PCR, and TCRdb holds only the in-frame ones, with some missing. The sample records more than 140,000 clones, about 89% being singletons. Sequencing used PBMCs. The receptor source for this set is a woman aged 18-29 years in good health and CMV-seropositive.

The chain links TRBV6-5 to TRBJ1-3; D gene unclear. Trimming removed 6 bases at V and 0 bases at J, with 9 bases between. Germline assignment: CDR1 MNHEY and CDR2 SVGAGI. CDR3 length: 14 amino acids. The CDR3 protein is CASRPSGSGNTIYF. In DNA form, the CDR3 reads TGTGCCAGCAGGCCCTCAGGCTCTGGAAACACCATATATTTT.

The rearrangement uses TRBV28 and TRBJ2-2, with 11 bases that match TRBD2. Germline lookup yields CDR1 MDHEN and CDR2 SYDVKM. Losses at the gene ends were 6 bases for V and 5 bases for J; bases not matched to a gene: 8. The CDR3 contains 16 residues. CDR3 sequence (DNA): TGTGCCAGCAGCCCAGTTCTAGCGGGAGGTACCGGGGAGCTGTTTTTT. Amino acids: CASSPVLAGGTGELFF.

The rearrangement joins TRBV4-2 to TRBJ2-3, with a weak D call TRBD2 (6 bases). The CDR3 has 14 residues. Germline V lookup: CDR1 LGHNA, CDR2 YNFKEQ. Trimming left V 5 bases short and J 1 base short, with 10 bases between. This CDR3 reads CASSTGGGTDTQYF. The CDR3, as DNA: TGTGCCAGCAGCACCGGGGGAGGCACAGATACGCAGTATTTT.

The chain carries TRBV29-1 and TRBJ2-7, with 7 nucleotides matching TRBD1. The CDR3 contains 15 residues. Germline-derived CDR1 and CDR2 are SQVTM and ANQGSEA. With V trimmed by 5 bases and J by 2 bases, 12 bases remained unmatched. The CDR3 here is CSVSGTVNQPYEQYF. Written as DNA, the CDR3 is TGCAGCGTTTCCGGGACAGTGAACCAACCCTACGAGCAGTACTTC.

The rearrangement joins TRBV29-1 to TRBJ2-7; no clear D gene. Trimming stripped 2 bases from V and 0 bases from J, with 5 bases between. This CDR3 contains 12 residues. Germline assignment: CDR1 SQVTM and CDR2 ANQGSEA. The CDR3 DNA reads TGCAGCGTTGAAAACAACTCCTACGAGCAGTACTTC. It yields the protein CSVENNSYEQYF.

This clone was observed once. The chain is built from TRBV6-5 and TRBJ2-1; 8 nucleotides agree with TRBD1. The CDR3 has 15 amino acids. Unmatched junction bases numbered 9, after V lost 2 bases and J lost 9 bases. Germline V gene data show CDR1 as MNHEY and CDR2 as SVGAGI. The CDR3 spells CASSYLDRVVGEQFF. The CDR3 DNA reads as TGTGCCAGCAGTTACCTGGACAGGGTTGTGGGTGAGCAGTTCTTC.

V is TRBV10-3 and J is TRBJ2-1, with TRBD2 matching over 10 bases. J was trimmed by 1 base and V by 6 bases; bases with no gene match: 3. Germline V gives CDR1 ENHRY, CDR2 SYGVKD. CDR3 size: 15 residues. CDR3 coding DNA: TGTGCCATCAGATCTAGCGGGAGTTCCTACAATGAGCAGTTCTTC. This codes for CAIRSSGSSYNEQFF.

The chain couples TRBV7-2 to TRBJ2-7, with a tentative D call TRBD2 (5 bases). The CDR3 extends over 13 amino acids. V was clipped by 6 bases and J by 3 bases, with 12 bases between them. Germline CDR1 reads SGHTA; CDR2 reads FQGNSA. Here the CDR3 reads CASRSLDYYEQYF. In nucleotides, the CDR3 is TGTGCCAGCAGATCACTAGATTACTACGAGCAGTACTTC.

This clone was found once. The CDR3: CAWSVAPLGEQYF. The CDR3 nucleotides are TGTGCCTGGAGTGTAGCACCCCTCGGCGAGCAGTACTTC. The rearrangement uses TRBV30 and TRBJ2-7; D remains ambiguous. This CDR3 is 13 amino acids long. CDR1 and CDR2 (germline): GTSNPN, SVGIG (reference sequence). Trimming removed 0 bases at V and 6 bases at J, with 12 bases between.

Written as DNA, the CDR3 is TGCGCCAGCAGCTTGAGCTCGAATTCCCCCTCTGGAAACACCATATATTTT. As protein: CASSLSSNSPSGNTIYF. J is TRBJ1-3 and V is TRBV5-1; D unclear. This CDR3 is 17 amino acids long. Trimming stripped 1 base from V and 0 bases from J, with 14 bases between. Germline V gene data show CDR1 as SGHRS and CDR2 as YFSETQ.

V is TRBV5-1 and J is TRBJ2-1; maybe TRBD2 (5 bases). The germline gives CDR1 SGHRS, CDR2 YFSETQ. The CDR3 consists of 13 residues. V was shortened by 7 bases and J by 7 bases, with 15 bases between the two germline ends. As DNA, the CDR3 is TGCGCCAGCCGACTAACCCCCCCTAATGAGCAGTTCTTC. Translating gives CASRLTPPNEQFF.

The V call is TRBV6-5, the J call TRBJ2-7, with 7 nucleotides matching TRBD2. Germline loops: CDR1 MNHEY, CDR2 SVGAGI. The CDR3 totals 14 residues. V trimming: 5 bases; J trimming: 6 bases; junction bases outside the gene matches: 10. In DNA, the CDR3 is TGTGCCAGCAGTGGGGGGGGACGGGGCGGCGAGCAGTACTTC. This codes for CASSGGGRGGEQYF.

This chain links TRBV30 with TRBJ1-1; D call uncertain. This CDR3 spans 13 amino acids. V was trimmed by 2 bases and J by 1 base, leaving 8 bases between them. From germline, CDR1 is GTSNPN and CDR2 SVGIG (reference sequence). DNA of the CDR3: TGTGCCTGGAGTCTGCGGGAGAACACTGAAGCTTTCTTT. This encodes CAWSLRENTEAFF.

The rearrangement uses TRBV5-6 and TRBJ1-2, with 9 bases that match TRBD1. The V gene end was trimmed by 4 bases and the J gene end by 2 bases; junction bases not matched to a gene: 3. This CDR3 has 14 amino acids. Germline V CDR1 and CDR2: SGHDT, YYEEEE. This CDR3 reads CASSKTGGNYGYTF. Here the CDR3 DNA reads TGTGCCAGCAGCAAGACAGGGGGGAACTATGGCTACACCTTC.

This clone was counted only a few times. V is TRBV9 and J is TRBJ2-2, with a tentative D call TRBD2 (5 bases). Germline CDR1 reads SGDLS; CDR2 reads YYNGEE. With 0 bases removed from V and 7 bases from J, the gap between germline ends came to 7 bases. The CDR3 is made up of 13 amino acids. CDR3 amino acids: CASSVGEGGELFF. The CDR3 bases are TGTGCCAGCAGCGTAGGAGAGGGCGGGGAGCTGTTTTTT.

The V and J genes are TRBV6-5 and TRBJ2-1, with TRBD1 matching 10 bases. Germline CDR1 is MNHEY and CDR2 is SVGAGI. Trimming cost V 0 bases and J 3 bases; bases outside gene matches: 2. The CDR3 totals 16 residues. DNA for the CDR3: TGTGCCAGCAGTTACTCTCGGACAGGGGGCTACAATGAGCAGTTCTTC. Translation gives CASSYSRTGGYNEQFF.

V gene TRBV28 combines with J gene TRBJ2-1; maybe TRBD1 (5 bases). Per the germline V gene, CDR1 is MDHEN and CDR2 is SYDVKM. The CDR3 is made up of 15 amino acids. Trimming removed 1 base at V and 8 bases at J, with 15 bases between. CDR3 loop: CASSLSGGLRDEQFF. As DNA, the CDR3 is TGTGCCAGCAGTTTATCGGGCGGCCTCAGGGATGAGCAGTTCTTC.

The chain employs TRBV4-1 and TRBJ2-1; D is possibly TRBD2 (6 bases). CDR3 length equals 16 residues. V shed 3 bases and J shed 8 bases, with 20 bases lying between them. Per germline, CDR1 MGHRA and CDR2 YSYEKL. CDR3 region: CASSHPPGGKSYEQFF. The CDR3 coding sequence is TGCGCCAGCAGCCATCCCCCCGGCGGGAAGTCCTATGAGCAGTTCTTC.

This chain joins TRBV27 and TRBJ2-5, with TRBD2 identical over 9 bases. The CDR3 runs to 15 residues. The germline gives CDR1 MNHEY, CDR2 SMNVEV (reference sequence). The ends lost 7 bases at V and 7 bases at J; junction bases unmatched: 13. The CDR3 DNA reads as TGTGCCAGCACGGGTTCCGGCGGGAGGGCCGGGACCCAGTACTTC. It specifies CASTGSGGRAGTQYF.